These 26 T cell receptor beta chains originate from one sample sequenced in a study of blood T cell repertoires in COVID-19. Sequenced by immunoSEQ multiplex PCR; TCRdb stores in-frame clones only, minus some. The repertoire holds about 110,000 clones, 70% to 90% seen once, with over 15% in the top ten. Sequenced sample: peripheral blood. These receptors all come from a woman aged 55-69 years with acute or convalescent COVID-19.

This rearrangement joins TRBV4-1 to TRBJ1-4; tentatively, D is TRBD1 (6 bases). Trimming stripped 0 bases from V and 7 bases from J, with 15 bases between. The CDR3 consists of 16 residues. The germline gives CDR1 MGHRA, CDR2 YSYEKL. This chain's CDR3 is CASSQDAPRGTEKLFF. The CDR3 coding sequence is TGCGCCAGCAGCCAAGACGCCCCCAGGGGAACTGAAAAACTGTTTTTT.

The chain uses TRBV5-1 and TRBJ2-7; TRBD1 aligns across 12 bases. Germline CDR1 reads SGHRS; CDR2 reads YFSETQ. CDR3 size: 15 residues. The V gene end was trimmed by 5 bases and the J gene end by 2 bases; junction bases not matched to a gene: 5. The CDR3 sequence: CASRPGTGGPYEQYF. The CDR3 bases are TGCGCCAGCAGGCCAGGGACAGGGGGCCCCTACGAGCAGTACTTC.

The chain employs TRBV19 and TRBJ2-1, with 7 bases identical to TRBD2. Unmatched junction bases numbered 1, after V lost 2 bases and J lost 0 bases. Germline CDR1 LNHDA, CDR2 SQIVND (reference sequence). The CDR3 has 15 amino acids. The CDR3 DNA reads TGTGCCAGTAGTATACGCGGGAGCTCCTACAATGAGCAGTTCTTC. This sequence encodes CASSIRGSSYNEQFF.

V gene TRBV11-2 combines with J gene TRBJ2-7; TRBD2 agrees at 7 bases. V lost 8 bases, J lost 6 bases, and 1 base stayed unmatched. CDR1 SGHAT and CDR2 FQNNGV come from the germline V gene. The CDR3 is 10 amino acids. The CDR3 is CASGGVEQYF. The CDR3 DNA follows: TGTGCCAGCGGGGGGGTCGAGCAGTACTTC.

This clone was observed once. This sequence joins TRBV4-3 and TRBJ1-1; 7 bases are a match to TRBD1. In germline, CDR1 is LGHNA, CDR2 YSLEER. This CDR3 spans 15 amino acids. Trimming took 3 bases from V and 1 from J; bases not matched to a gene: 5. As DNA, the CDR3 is TGCGCCAGCAGCCAGGACAGGCTTGGGAACACTGAAGCTTTCTTT. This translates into CASSQDRLGNTEAFF.

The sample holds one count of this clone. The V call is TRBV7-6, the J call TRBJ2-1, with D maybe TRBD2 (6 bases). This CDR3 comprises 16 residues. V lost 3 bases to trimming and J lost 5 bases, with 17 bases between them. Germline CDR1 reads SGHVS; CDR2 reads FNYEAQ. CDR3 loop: CASSLRGGYQNNEQFF. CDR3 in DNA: TGTGCCAGCAGCTTGAGGGGAGGATACCAAAACAATGAGCAGTTCTTC.

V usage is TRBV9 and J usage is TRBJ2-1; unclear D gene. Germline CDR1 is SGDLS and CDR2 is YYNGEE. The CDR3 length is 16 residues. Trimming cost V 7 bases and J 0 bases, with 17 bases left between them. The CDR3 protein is CASPPFGGSSYNEQFF. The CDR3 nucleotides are TGTGCCAGCCCCCCCTTCGGCGGCAGCTCCTACAATGAGCAGTTCTTC. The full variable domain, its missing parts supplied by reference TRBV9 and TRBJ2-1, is DSGVTQTPKHLITATGQRVTLRCSPRSGDLSVYWYQQSLDQGLQFLIQYYNGEERAKGNILERFSAQQFPDLHSELNLSSLELGDSALYFCASPPFGGSSYNEQFFGPGTRLTVL.

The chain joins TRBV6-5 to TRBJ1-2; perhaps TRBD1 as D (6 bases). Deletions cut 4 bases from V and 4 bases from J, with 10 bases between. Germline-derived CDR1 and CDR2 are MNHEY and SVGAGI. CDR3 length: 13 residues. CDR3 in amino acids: CASSSQGVYGYTF. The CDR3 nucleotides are TGTGCCAGCAGTTCACAGGGTGTCTATGGCTACACCTTC.

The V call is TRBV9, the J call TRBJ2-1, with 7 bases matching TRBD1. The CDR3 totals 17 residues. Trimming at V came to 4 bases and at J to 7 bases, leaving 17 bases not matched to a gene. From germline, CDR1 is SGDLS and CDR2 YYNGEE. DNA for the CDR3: TGTGCCAGCAGCTCCAGAGATCCCGGGACAGCCGCGAATGAGCAGTTCTTC. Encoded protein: CASSSRDPGTAANEQFF. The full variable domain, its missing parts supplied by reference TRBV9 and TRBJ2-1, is DSGVTQTPKHLITATGQRVTLRCSPRSGDLSVYWYQQSLDQGLQFLIQYYNGEERAKGNILERFSAQQFPDLHSELNLSSLELGDSALYFCASSSRDPGTAANEQFFGPGTRLTVL.

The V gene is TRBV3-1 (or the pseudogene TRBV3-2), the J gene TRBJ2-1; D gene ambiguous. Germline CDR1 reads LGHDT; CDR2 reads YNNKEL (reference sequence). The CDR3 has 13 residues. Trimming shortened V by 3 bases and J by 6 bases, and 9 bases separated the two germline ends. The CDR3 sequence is CASSQISGNEQFF. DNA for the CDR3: TGTGCCAGCAGCCAGATTTCCGGCAATGAGCAGTTCTTC.

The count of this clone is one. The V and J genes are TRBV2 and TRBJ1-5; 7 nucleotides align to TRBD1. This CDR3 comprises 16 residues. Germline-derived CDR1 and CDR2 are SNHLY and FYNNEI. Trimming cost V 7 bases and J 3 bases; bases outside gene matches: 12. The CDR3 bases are TGTGCCAGCACTGGGAAGACAGGGAAGTCCAATCAGCCCCAGCATTTT. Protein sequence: CASTGKTGKSNQPQHF.

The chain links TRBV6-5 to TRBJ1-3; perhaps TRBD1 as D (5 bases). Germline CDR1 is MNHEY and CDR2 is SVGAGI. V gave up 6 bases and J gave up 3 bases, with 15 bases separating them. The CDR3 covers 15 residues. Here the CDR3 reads CASRDPGRDGNTIYF. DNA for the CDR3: TGTGCCAGCAGGGATCCGGGGCGGGATGGAAACACCATATATTTT.

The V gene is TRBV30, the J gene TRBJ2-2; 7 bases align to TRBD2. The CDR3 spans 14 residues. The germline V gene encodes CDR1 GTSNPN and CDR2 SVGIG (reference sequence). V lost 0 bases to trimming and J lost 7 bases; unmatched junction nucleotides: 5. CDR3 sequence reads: CAWSVAGWRGELFF. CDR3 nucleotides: TGTGCCTGGAGTGTAGCGGGATGGCGCGGGGAGCTGTTTTTT. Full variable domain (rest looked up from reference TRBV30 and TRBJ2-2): SQTIHQWPATLVQPVGSPLSLECTVEGTSNPNLYWYRQAAGRGLQLLFYSVGIGQISSEVPQNLSASRPQDRQFILSSKKLLLSDSGFYLCAWSVAGWRGELFFGEGSRLTVL.

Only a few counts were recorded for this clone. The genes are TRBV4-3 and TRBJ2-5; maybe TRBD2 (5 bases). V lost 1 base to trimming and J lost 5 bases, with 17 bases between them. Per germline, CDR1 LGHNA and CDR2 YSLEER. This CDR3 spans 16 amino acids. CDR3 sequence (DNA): TGCGCCAGCAGCCAAGGGCCGGTAGCGACGGGGGAGACCCAGTACTTC. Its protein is CASSQGPVATGETQYF.

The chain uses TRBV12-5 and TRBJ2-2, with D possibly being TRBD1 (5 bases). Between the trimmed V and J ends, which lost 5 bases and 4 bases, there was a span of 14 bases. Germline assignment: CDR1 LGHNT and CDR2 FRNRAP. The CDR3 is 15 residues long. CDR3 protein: CASGPLQGGTGELFF. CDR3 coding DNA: TGTGCTAGTGGTCCCCTGCAGGGTGGCACCGGGGAGCTGTTTTTT.

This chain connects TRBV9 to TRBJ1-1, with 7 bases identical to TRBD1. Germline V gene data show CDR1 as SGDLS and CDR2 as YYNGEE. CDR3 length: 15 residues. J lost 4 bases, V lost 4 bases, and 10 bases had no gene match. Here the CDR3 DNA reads TGTGCCAGCAGCCAAGAGGGGGCGCTGGTCACTGAAGCTTTCTTT. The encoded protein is CASSQEGALVTEAFF.

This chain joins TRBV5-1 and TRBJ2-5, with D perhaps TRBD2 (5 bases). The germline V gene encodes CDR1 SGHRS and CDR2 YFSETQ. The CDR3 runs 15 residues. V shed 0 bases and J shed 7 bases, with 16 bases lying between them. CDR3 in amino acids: CASSLGTQDGGTQYF. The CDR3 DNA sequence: TGCGCCAGCAGCTTGGGCACTCAAGACGGAGGGACCCAGTACTTC.

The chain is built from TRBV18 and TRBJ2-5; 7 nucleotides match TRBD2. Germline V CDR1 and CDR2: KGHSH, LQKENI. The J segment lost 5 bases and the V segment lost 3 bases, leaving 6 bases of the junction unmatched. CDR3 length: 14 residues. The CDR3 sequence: CASSPLLATETQYF. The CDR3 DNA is TGTGCCAGCTCACCCTTACTAGCGACGGAGACCCAGTACTTC.

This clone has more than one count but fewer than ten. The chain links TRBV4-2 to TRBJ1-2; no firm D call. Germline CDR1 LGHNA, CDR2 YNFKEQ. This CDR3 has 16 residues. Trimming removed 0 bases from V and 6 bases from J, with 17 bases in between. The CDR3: CASSQEIVGSGDGYTF. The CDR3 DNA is TGTGCCAGCAGCCAAGAAATTGTGGGGAGTGGTGATGGCTACACCTTC.

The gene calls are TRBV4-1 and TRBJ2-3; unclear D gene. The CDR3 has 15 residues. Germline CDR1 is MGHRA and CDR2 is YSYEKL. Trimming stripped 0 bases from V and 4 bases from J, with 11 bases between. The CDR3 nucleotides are TGCGCCAGCAGCCAAGACGGAGTAGTGGCAGATACGCAGTATTTT. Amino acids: CASSQDGVVADTQYF.

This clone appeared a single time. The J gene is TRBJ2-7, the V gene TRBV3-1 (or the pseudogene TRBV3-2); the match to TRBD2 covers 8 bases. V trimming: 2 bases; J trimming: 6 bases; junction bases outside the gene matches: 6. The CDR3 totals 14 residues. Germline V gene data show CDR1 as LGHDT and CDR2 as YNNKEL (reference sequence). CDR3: CASSQSGSIGEQYF. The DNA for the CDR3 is TGTGCCAGCAGCCAAAGCGGGAGCATAGGCGAGCAGTACTTC.

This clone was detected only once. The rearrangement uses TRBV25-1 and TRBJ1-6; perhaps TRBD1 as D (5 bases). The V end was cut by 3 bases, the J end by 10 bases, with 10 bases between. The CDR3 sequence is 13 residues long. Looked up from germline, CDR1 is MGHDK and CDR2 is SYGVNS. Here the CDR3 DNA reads TGTGCCAGCAGTGACGGGGGGTACTCACCCCTCCACTTT. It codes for CASSDGGYSPLHF.

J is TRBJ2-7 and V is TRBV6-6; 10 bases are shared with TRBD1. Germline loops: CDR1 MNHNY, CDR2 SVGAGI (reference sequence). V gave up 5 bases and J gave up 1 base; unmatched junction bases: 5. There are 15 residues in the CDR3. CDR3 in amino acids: CASSQGQGISYEQYF. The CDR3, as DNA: TGTGCCAGCAGTCAGGGACAGGGGATATCCTACGAGCAGTACTTC.

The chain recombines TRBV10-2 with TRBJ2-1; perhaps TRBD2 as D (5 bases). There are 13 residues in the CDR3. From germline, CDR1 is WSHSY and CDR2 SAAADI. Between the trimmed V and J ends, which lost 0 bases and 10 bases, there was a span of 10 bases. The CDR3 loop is CASSESERREQFF. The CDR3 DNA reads TGCGCCAGCAGTGAGTCGGAACGGAGGGAGCAGTTCTTC.

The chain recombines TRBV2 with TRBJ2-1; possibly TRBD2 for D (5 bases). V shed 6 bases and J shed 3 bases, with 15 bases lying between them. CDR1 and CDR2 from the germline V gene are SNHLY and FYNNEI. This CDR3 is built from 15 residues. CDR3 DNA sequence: TGTGCCAGCAGCCCGCGGAGCGGTGACTACAATGAGCAGTTCTTC. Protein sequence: CASSPRSGDYNEQFF.

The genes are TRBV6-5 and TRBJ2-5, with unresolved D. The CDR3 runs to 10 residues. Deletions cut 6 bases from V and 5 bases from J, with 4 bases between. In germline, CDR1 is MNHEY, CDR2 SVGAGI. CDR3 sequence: CASREETQYF. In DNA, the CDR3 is TGTGCCAGCAGGGAGGAGACCCAGTACTTC.